Listed below are T cell receptor beta chains from one sample, sequenced in a study of patients and donors after allogeneic stem cell transplantation. Each CDR3 protein gets one entry after TCRdb re-called the RT-PCR reads with MiXCR. The table has around 150,000 distinct CDR3 sequences, roughly 35% seen once. Specimen: blood, either unsorted or a sorted T cell fraction (not recorded which). The receptors stem from a human donor who was either an allogeneic HSCT recipient or a stem cell or donor lymphocyte infusion donor (not recorded which). It is not recorded whose cells these are; they may come from a transplant donor. Each CDR3 is given with its conserved first and last residue. D genes are given only for firm matches. Clone size, where shown, is once, few, many, or a class for clones that have expanded.

abundance	d_gene	v_gene	j_gene	CDR3nt	CDR3aa
NA	NA	TRBV6-6	TRBJ1-1	TGTGCCAGCAGTTACTCACGGGGTGGTGAAGCTTTCTTT	CASSYSRGGEAFF
NA	TRBD2	TRBV29-1	TRBJ2-1	TGCAGCGGGATTAGCGGGGGCGGCAATGAGCAGTTCTTC	CSGISGGGNEQFF
few	NA	TRBV28	TRBJ1-3	TGTGCCAGCAGTTTGGGGCAGGGGAATGGAAACACCATATATTTT	CASSLGQGNGNTIYF
NA	NA	TRBV7-6	TRBJ1-1	TGTGCCAGCAGCTTAGAGGGGGGGGCAGGGATGTTGGACACTGAAGCTTTCTTT	CASSLEGGAGMLDTEAFF
NA	NA	TRBV10-3	TRBJ2-3	TGTGCCATCAGTGAACTGGGACCCACAGATACGCAGTATTTT	CAISELGPTDTQYF
few	NA	TRBV4-3	TRBJ1-6	TGCGCCAGCAGCCAAGTAAGCTTGATCTATAATTCACCCCTCCACTTT	CASSQVSLIYNSPLHF
NA	NA	TRBV2	TRBJ2-4	TGTGCCAGCAGTGAAGCTGCTGGGGGTATAGCCAAAAACATTCAGTACTTC	CASSEAAGGIAKNIQYF
NA	NA	TRBV12-3/TRBV12-4	TRBJ2-6	TGTGCCACCCGCAGCTCTGGGGCCAACGTCCTGACTTTC	CATRSSGANVLTF
few	TRBD1	TRBV25-1	TRBJ1-6	TGTGCCAGCAGCACTGGACAGGGTTCACCCCTCCACTTT	CASSTGQGSPLHF
NA	TRBD1	TRBV12-3/TRBV12-4	TRBJ1-1	TGTGCCATTCGATCAGGGGGCTCGTTGTACACTGAAGCTTTCTTT	CAIRSGGSLYTEAFF
few	TRBD1	TRBV2	TRBJ1-1	TGTGCCAGCCTCTGGGAGGGGGCCAGCATGAACACTGAAGCTTTCTTT	CASLWEGASMNTEAFF
NA	NA	TRBV28	TRBJ1-2	TGTGCCAGCAGTCCACACCCCGGAGGCAGCTATGGCTACACCTTC	CASSPHPGGSYGYTF
few	TRBD1	TRBV27	TRBJ1-3	TGTGCCAGCAGCCTGACAGGGACATCCCGCTCTGGAAACACCATATATTTT	CASSLTGTSRSGNTIYF
few	NA	TRBV20-1	TRBJ1-5	TGCAGTGTCGGAGGGCGGGTAAATCAGCCCCAGCATTTT	CSVGGRVNQPQHF
NA	NA	TRBV4-1	TRBJ1-4	TGCGCCAGCAGCCCCAGCCCAGGAGAGGAAAAACTGTTTTTT	CASSPSPGEEKLFF
NA	NA	TRBV5-1	TRBJ2-1	TGCGCCAGCAGCTTAAAGTTGGACGGGGGACCCTCTCACAATGAGCAGTTCTTC	CASSLKLDGGPSHNEQFF
few	TRBD2	TRBV6-2/TRBV6-3	TRBJ2-7	TGTGCCAGCAGGCTATCTCGCGGGGGGTCCTACGAGCAGTACTTC	CASRLSRGGSYEQYF
few	NA	TRBV12-3/TRBV12-4	TRBJ2-3	TGTGCCAGCAGTTTAGACAGACCCACAGATACGCAGTATTTT	CASSLDRPTDTQYF
NA	TRBD1	TRBV20-1	TRBJ1-2	TGCAGTGCTAGGGAAGGGGACAGGTCCTATGGCTACACCTTC	CSAREGDRSYGYTF
few	NA	TRBV15	TRBJ1-1	TGTGCCACCAGCAGAGATCGAGGGCGTGAAGCTTTCTTT	CATSRDRGREAFF
NA	NA	TRBV28	TRBJ1-5	TGTGCCAGCAGTTTTAGCCGGGGTCAGCCCCAGCATTTT	CASSFSRGQPQHF
NA	NA	TRBV9	TRBJ1-6	TGTGCCAGCAGCGTAGAGAGTAATTCACCCCTCCACTTT	CASSVESNSPLHF
few	NA	TRBV12-3/TRBV12-4	TRBJ1-5	TGTGCCAGCAGTTTCTTTCGGGCTCAGCCCCAGCATTTT	CASSFFRAQPQHF
few	NA	TRBV4-3	TRBJ1-4	TGCGCCAGCAGCCTTACCGGGACATTGGATGAAAAACTGTTTTTT	CASSLTGTLDEKLFF
NA	NA	TRBV10-3	TRBJ1-1	TGTGCCATCAGTGCTGAAGGGTTGATGAACACTGAAGCTTTCTTT	CAISAEGLMNTEAFF
few	TRBD1	TRBV7-8	TRBJ2-3	TGTGCCAGCAGCTTAGTTTTAGGCGGGACAGGGAGCACAGATACGCAGTATTTT	CASSLVLGGTGSTDTQYF
NA	NA	TRBV7-9	TRBJ1-5	TGTGCCAGCGGGATCACGGGGGCGGATCAGCCCCAGCATTTT	CASGITGADQPQHF
many	TRBD1	TRBV12-3/TRBV12-4	TRBJ1-5	TGTGCCAGCAGTCCCCAACAGGGGGTCAGTGGCCCCCAGCATTTT	CASSPQQGVSGPQHF
few	NA	TRBV15	TRBJ1-1	TGTGCCACCAGCAGGGATCGGACCAGGCAGAACACTGAAGCTTTCTTT	CATSRDRTRQNTEAFF
few	TRBD1	TRBV28	TRBJ1-3	TGTGCCAGCAGGCTCCTTTCGGACAGGTCGGGAAACACCATATATTTT	CASRLLSDRSGNTIYF
once	NA	TRBV6-6	TRBJ1-5	TGTGCCAGCAGCCCCGTTTGGGACGACAATCAGCCCCAGCATTTT	CASSPVWDDNQPQHF
NA	NA	TRBV4-2	TRBJ1-4	TGTGCCAGCAGCCAAGATTGGGGGGAAAAACTGTTTTTT	CASSQDWGEKLFF
NA	NA	TRBV28	TRBJ2-3	TGTGCCAGCAGTTTATGGACAACTAGCACAGATACGCAGTATTTT	CASSLWTTSTDTQYF
NA	TRBD2	TRBV20-1	TRBJ2-3	TGCAGTGTTACCGGGACTAATAACACAGATACGCAGTATTTT	CSVTGTNNTDTQYF
NA	NA	TRBV7-9	TRBJ1-1	TGTGCCAGCAGCTCCTCACTTAACACACTACACGTGGGCACTGAAGCTTTCTTT	CASSSSLNTLHVGTEAFF
few	NA	TRBV20-1	TRBJ1-1	TGCAGTGCTAGAGATTCCGGGAAAGCTTTCTTT	CSARDSGKAFF
NA	NA	TRBV7-9	TRBJ1-3	TGTGCCAGCAGCTTAATTGTACCCGGAAACACCATATATTTT	CASSLIVPGNTIYF
NA	TRBD2	TRBV6-2/TRBV6-3	TRBJ2-1	TGTGCCAGCAGTTACTCGCTAGCGGGAGGCTTCAATGAGCAGTTCTTC	CASSYSLAGGFNEQFF
NA	NA	TRBV5-1	TRBJ2-1	TGCGCCAGCAGCTTGGTTCCGGGGGCTGAAGAGCAGTTCTTC	CASSLVPGAEEQFF
NA	NA	TRBV20-1	TRBJ1-6	TGCAGTGCTAGGAGGGTGCGCCTCGGTTCACCCCTCCACTTT	CSARRVRLGSPLHF
few	TRBD1	TRBV6-2/TRBV6-3	TRBJ1-5	TGTGCCAGCAGAATACAGGGGGAATTCGGTCAGCCCCAGCATTTT	CASRIQGEFGQPQHF
NA	NA	TRBV6-2/TRBV6-3	TRBJ1-5	TGTGCCAGCAGTGACGCGACAGGCACTAGCAATCAGCCCCAGCATTTT	CASSDATGTSNQPQHF
few	NA	TRBV12-3/TRBV12-4	TRBJ2-3	TGTGCCAGCAGTCACCCGGGACGAAGCACAGATACGCAGTATTTT	CASSHPGRSTDTQYF
NA	TRBD1	TRBV3-1	TRBJ1-1	TGTGCCAGCAGCCAAGGGGGGACAGTGGTCACTGAAGCTTTCTTT	CASSQGGTVVTEAFF
few	NA	TRBV28	TRBJ2-4	TGTGCCAGCAGTCGCCGCCCCTGGGGGCACATTCAGTACTTC	CASSRRPWGHIQYF
NA	TRBD1	TRBV5-1	TRBJ1-1	TGCGCCAGCAGCTCGGACAGGGCCTACACTGAAGCTTTCTTT	CASSSDRAYTEAFF
NA	NA	TRBV9	TRBJ2-3	TGTGCCAGCAGCGGGACCCGACTCCCCATCACAGATACGCAGTATTTT	CASSGTRLPITDTQYF
NA	NA	TRBV12-3/TRBV12-4	TRBJ2-1	TGTGCCAGCAGTCCCTCACAGGGATCCTACAATGAGCAGTTCTTC	CASSPSQGSYNEQFF
NA	NA	TRBV28	TRBJ1-5	TGTGCCAGCAGTTTCCCGATACAGGGAGGCAATCAGCCCCAGCATTTT	CASSFPIQGGNQPQHF
many	TRBD1	TRBV12-3/TRBV12-4	TRBJ1-3	TGTGCCAGCAGTCAAGACAGGGGGCCCGGAAACACCATATATTTT	CASSQDRGPGNTIYF